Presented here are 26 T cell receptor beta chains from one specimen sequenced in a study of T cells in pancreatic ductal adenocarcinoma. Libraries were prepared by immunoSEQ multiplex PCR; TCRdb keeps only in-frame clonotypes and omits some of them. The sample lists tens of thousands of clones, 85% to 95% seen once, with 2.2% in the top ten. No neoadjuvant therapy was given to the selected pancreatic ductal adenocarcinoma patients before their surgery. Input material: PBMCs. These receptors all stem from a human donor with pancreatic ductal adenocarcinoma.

Written as DNA, the CDR3 is TGTGCCAGCAGTCAGGGGTACGAGCAGTACTTC. This codes for CASSQGYEQYF. The rearrangement uses TRBV27 and TRBJ2-7; D might be TRBD1 (6 bases). Germline CDR1 reads MNHEY; CDR2 reads SMNVEV (reference sequence). Trimming shortened V by 5 bases and J by 4 bases, and 6 bases separated the two germline ends. This CDR3 has 11 amino acids.

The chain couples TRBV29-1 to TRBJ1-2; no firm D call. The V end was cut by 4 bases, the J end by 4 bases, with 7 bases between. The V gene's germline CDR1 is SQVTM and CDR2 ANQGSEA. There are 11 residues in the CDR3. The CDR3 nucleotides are TGCAGCGTTGGAGTAGCCTATGGCTACACCTTC. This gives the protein CSVGVAYGYTF.

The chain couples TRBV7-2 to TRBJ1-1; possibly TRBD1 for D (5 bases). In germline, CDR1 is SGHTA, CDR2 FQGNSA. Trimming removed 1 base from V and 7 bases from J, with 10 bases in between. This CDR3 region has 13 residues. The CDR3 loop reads CASSLGGVGEAFF. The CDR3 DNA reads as TGTGCCAGCAGCTTAGGAGGGGTGGGTGAAGCTTTCTTT.

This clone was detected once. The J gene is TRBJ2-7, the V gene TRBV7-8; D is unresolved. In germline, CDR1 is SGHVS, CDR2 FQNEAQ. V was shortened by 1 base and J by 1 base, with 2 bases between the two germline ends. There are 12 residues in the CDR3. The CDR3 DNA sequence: TGTGCCAGCAGCTTAGTGTCCTACGAGCAGTACTTC. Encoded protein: CASSLVSYEQYF.

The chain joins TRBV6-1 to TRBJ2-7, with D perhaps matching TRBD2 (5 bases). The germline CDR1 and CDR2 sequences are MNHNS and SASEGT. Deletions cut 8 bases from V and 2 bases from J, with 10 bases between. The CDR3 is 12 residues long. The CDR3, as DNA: TGTGCCAGCGCTGACTATACCTACGAGCAGTACTTC. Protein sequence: CASADYTYEQYF.

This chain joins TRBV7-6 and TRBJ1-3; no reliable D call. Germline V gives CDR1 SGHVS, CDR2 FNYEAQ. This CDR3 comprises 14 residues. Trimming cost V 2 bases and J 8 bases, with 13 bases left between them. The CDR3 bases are TGTGCCAGCAGCTTAAACAGCCGGGGAGACACCATATATTTT. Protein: CASSLNSRGDTIYF.

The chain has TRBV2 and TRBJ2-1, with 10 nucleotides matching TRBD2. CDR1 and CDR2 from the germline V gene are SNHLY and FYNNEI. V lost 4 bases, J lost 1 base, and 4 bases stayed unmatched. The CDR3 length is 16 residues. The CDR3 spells CASSGTSGGSYNEQFF. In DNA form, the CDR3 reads TGTGCCAGCAGTGGGACTAGCGGAGGATCCTACAATGAGCAGTTCTTC.

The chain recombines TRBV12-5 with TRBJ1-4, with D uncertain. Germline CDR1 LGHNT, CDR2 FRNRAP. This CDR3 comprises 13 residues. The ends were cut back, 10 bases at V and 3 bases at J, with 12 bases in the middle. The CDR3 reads CATARFPNEKLFF. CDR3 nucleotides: TGTGCTACGGCCAGGTTCCCTAATGAAAAACTGTTTTTT. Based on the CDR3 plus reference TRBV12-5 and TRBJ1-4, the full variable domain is DARVTQTPRHKVTEMGQEVTMRCQPILGHNTVFWYRQTMMQGLELLAYFRNRAPLDDSGMPKDRFSAEMPDATLATLKIQPSEPRDSAVYFCATARFPNEKLFFGSGTQLSVL.

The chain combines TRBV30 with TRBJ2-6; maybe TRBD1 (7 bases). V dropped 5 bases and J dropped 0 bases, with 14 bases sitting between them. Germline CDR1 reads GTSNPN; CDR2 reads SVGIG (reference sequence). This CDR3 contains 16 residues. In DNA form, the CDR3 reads TGTGCCTGGGCGGGGACAGCAGTCTCTGGGGCCAACGTCCTGACTTTC. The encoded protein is CAWAGTAVSGANVLTF.

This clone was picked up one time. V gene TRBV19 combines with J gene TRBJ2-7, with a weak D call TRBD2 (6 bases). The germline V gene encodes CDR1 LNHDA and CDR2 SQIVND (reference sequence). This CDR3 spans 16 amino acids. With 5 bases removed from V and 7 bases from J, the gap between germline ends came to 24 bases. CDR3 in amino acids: CASSPWWGDLREEQYF. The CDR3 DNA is TGTGCCAGTAGTCCCTGGTGGGGGGACCTACGAGAAGAGCAGTACTTC.

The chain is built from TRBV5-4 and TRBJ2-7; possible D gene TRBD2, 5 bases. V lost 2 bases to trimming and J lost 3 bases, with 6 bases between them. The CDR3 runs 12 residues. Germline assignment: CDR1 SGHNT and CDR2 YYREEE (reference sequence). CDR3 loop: CASSFRGYEQYF. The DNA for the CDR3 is TGTGCCAGCAGCTTCCGGGGCTACGAGCAGTACTTC.

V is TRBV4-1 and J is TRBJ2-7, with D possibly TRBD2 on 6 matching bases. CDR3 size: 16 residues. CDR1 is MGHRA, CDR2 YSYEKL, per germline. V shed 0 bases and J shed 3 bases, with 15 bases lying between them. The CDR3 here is CASSQEKGAGSYEQYF. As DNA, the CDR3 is TGCGCCAGCAGCCAAGAAAAAGGGGCGGGAAGCTACGAGCAGTACTTC.

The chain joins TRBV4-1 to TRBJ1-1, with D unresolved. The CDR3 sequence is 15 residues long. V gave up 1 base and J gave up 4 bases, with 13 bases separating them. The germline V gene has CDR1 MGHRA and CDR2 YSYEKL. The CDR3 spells CASSQASRSGTEAFF. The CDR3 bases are TGCGCCAGCAGCCAAGCTTCCAGAAGTGGCACTGAAGCTTTCTTT.

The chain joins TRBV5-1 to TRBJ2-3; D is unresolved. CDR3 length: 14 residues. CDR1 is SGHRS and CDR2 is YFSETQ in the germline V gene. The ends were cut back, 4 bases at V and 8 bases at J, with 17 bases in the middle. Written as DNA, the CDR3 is TGCGCCAGCAGCCTAACACTTATAGTGGGTACGCAGTATTTT. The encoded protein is CASSLTLIVGTQYF.

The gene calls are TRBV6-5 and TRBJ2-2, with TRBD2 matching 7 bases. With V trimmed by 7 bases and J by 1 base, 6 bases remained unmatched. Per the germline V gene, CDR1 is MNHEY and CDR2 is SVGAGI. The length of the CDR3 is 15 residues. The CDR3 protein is CASIFRGGNTGELFF. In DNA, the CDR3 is TGTGCCAGCATCTTCCGCGGGGGGAACACCGGGGAGCTGTTTTTT.

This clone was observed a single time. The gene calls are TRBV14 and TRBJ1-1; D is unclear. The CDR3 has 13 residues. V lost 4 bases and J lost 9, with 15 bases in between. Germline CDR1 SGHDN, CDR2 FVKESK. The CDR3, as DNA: TGTGCCAGCAGCCCCTCCACGGGGTTCCAAGCTTTCTTT. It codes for CASSPSTGFQAFF.

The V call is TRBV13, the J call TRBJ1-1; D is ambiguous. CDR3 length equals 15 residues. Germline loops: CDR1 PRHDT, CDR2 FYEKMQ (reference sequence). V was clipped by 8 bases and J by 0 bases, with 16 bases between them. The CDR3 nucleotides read TGTGCCAGCGGCCCCTTCCCAGCGGTGAACACTGAAGCTTTCTTT. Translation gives CASGPFPAVNTEAFF.

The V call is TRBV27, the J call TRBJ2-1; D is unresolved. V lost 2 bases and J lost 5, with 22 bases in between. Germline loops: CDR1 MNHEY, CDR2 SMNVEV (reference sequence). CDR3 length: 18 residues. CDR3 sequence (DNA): TGTGCCAGCAGTTTACTCGACCATGGAGATCGGCGGCACAATGAGCAGTTCTTC. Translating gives CASSLLDHGDRRHNEQFF.

The DNA for the CDR3 is TGTGCCAGCAGTTACCAGGGCAACTATGGCTACACCTTC. Its translation: CASSYQGNYGYTF. The chain carries TRBV6-5 and TRBJ1-2; D may be TRBD1 (5 bases). The V gene lost 2 bases and the J gene lost 2 bases, with 6 bases spanning the gap. This CDR3 comprises 13 residues. Looked up from germline, CDR1 is MNHEY and CDR2 is SVGAGI.

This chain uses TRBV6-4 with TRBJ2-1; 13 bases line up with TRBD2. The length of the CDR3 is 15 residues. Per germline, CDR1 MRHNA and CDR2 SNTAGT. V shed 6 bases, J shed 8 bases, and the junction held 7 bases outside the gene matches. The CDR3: CASSPGLAGEDEQFF. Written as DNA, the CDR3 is TGTGCCAGCAGCCCCGGACTAGCGGGAGAAGATGAGCAGTTCTTC.

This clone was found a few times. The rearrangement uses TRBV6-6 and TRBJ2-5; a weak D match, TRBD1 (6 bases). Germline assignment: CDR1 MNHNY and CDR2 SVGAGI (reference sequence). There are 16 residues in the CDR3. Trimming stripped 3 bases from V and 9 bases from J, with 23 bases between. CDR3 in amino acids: CASSYPDLPSHRAQYF. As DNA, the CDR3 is TGTGCCAGCAGTTATCCTGACCTTCCCTCCCACAGGGCCCAGTACTTC.

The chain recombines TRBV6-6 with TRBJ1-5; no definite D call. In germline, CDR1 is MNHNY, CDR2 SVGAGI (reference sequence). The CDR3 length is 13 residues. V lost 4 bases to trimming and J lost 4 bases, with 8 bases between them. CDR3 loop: CASSSGSNQPQHF. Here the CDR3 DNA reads TGTGCCAGCAGTTCCGGCTCTAATCAGCCCCAGCATTTT.

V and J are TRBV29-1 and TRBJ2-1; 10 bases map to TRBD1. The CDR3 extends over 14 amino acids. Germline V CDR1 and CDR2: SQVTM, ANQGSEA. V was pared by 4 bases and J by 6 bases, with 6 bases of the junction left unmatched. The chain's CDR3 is CSVVGWTGGNEQFF. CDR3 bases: TGCAGCGTTGTTGGGTGGACAGGGGGCAATGAGCAGTTCTTC.

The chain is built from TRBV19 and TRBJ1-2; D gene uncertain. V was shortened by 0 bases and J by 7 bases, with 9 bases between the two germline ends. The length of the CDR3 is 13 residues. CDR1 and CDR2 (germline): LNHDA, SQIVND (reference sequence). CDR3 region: CASSIDRRSGYTF. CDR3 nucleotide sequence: TGTGCCAGTAGTATAGATCGGAGGAGTGGCTACACCTTC.

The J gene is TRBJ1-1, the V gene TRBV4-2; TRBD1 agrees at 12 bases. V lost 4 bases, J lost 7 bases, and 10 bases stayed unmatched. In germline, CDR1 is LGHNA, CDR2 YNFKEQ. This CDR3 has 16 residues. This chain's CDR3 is CASSRSQGQGAVEAFF. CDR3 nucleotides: TGTGCCAGCAGCCGATCCCAGGGACAGGGGGCGGTTGAAGCTTTCTTT.

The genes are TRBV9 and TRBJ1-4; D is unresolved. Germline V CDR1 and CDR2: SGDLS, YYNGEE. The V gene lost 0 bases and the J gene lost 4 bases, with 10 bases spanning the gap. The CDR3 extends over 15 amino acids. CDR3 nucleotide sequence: TGTGCCAGCAGCGTAGGGACGGTTTATAATGAAAAACTGTTTTTT. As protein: CASSVGTVYNEKLFF.